The text below deals with one TCR beta chain. Its cognate antigen is unknown. This entry is derived from a study of early T cells in non-severe SARS-CoV-2 infection. Study context: Chains were unpaired, as sequencing was done on bulk RNA from unsorted whole blood.

Study observations and caveats: VDJdb-based matching was biased toward anti-spike CD8 responses and missed private and CD4 specificities.

The V segment lost 6 bases and the J segment 0 bases; nucleotides outside the gene matches: 4. CDR3 length equals 15 residues. Each single cDNA molecule received a unique molecular identifier. TCRdb called the 5' RACE reads again in MiXCR, with one record for every CDR3 protein. The sample gives tens of thousands of distinct CDR3 sequences, 20% of which show up once; 16% is in the top ten. Sample: whole blood, taken at baseline. The sequence was collected from an adult who was a healthcare worker with PCR-confirmed SARS-CoV-2 infection or an uninfected control (not recorded which). The gene calls are TRBV12-3 or TRBV12-4 and TRBJ1-1; 10 bases line up with TRBD1. In DNA, the CDR3 is TGTGCCAGCAGGGGGGACAGGGGCTTGAACACTGAAGCTTTCTTT. Amino acids: CASRGDRGLNTEAFF.